This entry is about one T cell receptor beta chain. Its binding antigen is unknown. Per-base qualities were not stored, and no clone one base away is much larger. This record belongs to a study of T cell responses to AZD1222 COVID-19 vaccine (dated by TCRdb to the early 2020s). About the investigation overall: AZD1222 recipients with second doses at about 4 weeks or about 12 weeks were pooled, because spike-specific TCR depth and breadth did not differ between schedules. TCR sequencing was performed for roughly 250 trial participants, of whom around 200 were given two doses of AZD1222 and around 25 were given two doses of MenACWY control vaccine. Trial participants were enrolled by age into 18-55, 56-69 and 70-plus year subgroups, with roughly 160, 29 and 62 TCR-sequenced participants respectively.

From V the trimming removes 2 bases and from J it removes 1 base, while the gene matches leave 7 bases of the junction unaccounted for. Per the germline V gene, SGHRS is the CDR1 and YFSETQ is the CDR2. From its cysteine to its phenylalanine, the CDR3 spans 16 amino acids. Here the CDR3 DNA is all that survives: 48 bases in frame from base 1. Overall results and qualifications from the work: Participants were mostly white British and included more females than males, and it was suggested by the authors that clonal diversity may have been underestimated. After two AZD1222 doses, spike-specific TCR breadth and depth were significantly higher than at day 0 and than in MenACWY recipients. Conclusions about previously exposed vaccinees are limited, since just six AZD1222 recipients were seropositive for SARS-CoV-2 at baseline. Because no samples from the day 14 peak response were available, repertoires could be characterized only after the peak T cell response. Reportedly, close to half of the unique spike-specific TCRs recognized epitopes lying outside the regions that are mutated in the B.1.351 and B.1.1.7 variants. The whole spike protein was spanned by vaccine-associated CD4 TCRs, and dominant responses were seen in regions 160-218 and 743-854. The 56-69-year group was small, and its depth increase did not reach significance, likely because of low power.

The CDR3 regions of human TCRbeta chains were analyzed by immunosequencing. The authors processed their data as follows. TCRs in the repertoires were compared against a reference library of SARS-CoV-2-specific TCRs that had been generated with the MIRA antigen-specificity platform. Breadth was defined as the fraction of unique TCRs that were SARS-CoV-2-associated, and depth was defined as the fraction of total T cells that were SARS-CoV-2-associated. Using the MIRA data, each spike-specific TCR was assigned both to the spike region to which the TCR was reactive and to a CD4 or CD8 class. Log10-transformed breadth and depth values were compared by one-way ANOVA with Sidak's multiple comparisons tests. TCRdb stores this immuneACCESS table with in-frame sequences only. Part of the clones is absent; in the studies checked, under half of the shortfall reflects unresolved V genes, and no reason is known for the rest. D and trimming come from the DNA, and the V and J calls and clone size come from that table. For this sample the table gives roughly 250,000 clones, of which 90% to 95% were detected only once. The top ten clones comprise 0.5% to 0.7% of the sample.

According to the study, the label for this sample's time point signals: baseline before first vaccination. Samples from vaccinated people were obtained from the UK trials COV001 and COV002, which included a single-blind randomized controlled phase 2/3 trial of AZD1222 (ChAdOx1 nCoV-19) in healthy adults. For TCRbeta chain sequencing, PBMC samples from trial participants were taken at day 0 and at day 28 after the second dose. This sample comprised peripheral blood, obtained on day 0 of AZD1222 vaccination. Rearrangement joined TRBV5-1 to TRBJ2-3; 7 middle bases align to TRBD2. This sequence originates from an adult in good health. The CDR3 in this case is CASSLPGGVGTDTQYF. The DNA is as follows: TGCGCCAGCAGCTTACCGGGGGGAGTCGGCACAGATACGCAGTATTTT.